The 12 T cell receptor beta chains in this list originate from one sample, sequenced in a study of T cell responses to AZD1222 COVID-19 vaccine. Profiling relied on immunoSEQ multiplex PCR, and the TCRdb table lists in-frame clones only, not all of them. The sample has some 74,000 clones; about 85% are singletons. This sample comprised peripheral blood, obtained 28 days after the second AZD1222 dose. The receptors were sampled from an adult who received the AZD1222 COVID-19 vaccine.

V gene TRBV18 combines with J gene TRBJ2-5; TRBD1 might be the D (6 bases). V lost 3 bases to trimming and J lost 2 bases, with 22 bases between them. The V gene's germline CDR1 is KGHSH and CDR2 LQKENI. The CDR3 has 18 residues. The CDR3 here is CASSPAQGRPLLQETQYF. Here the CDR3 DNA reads TGTGCCAGCTCACCGGCACAGGGTCGGCCTCTATTACAAGAGACCCAGTACTTC.

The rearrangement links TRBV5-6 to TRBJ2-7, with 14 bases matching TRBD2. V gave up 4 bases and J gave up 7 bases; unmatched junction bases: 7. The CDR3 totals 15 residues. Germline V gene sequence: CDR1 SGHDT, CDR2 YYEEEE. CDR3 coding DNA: TGTGCCAGCAGCCGCGGGACTAGCGGGAGTTGGGAGCAGTACTTC. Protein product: CASSRGTSGSWEQYF.

CDR3 sequence: CASSLGGFGNYEQYF. CDR3 nucleotides: TGTGCCAGCAGCTTAGGGGGGTTTGGGAACTACGAGCAGTACTTC. This chain uses TRBV7-6 with TRBJ2-7; perhaps D is TRBD1 or TRBD2 (5 bases each). CDR1 is SGHVS, CDR2 FNYEAQ, per germline. The CDR3 has 15 amino acids. With 1 base removed from V and 3 bases from J, the gap between germline ends came to 13 bases.

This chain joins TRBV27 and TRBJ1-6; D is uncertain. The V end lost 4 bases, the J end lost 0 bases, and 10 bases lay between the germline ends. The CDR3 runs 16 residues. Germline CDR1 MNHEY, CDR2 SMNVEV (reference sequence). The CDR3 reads CASSSGRSSYNSPLHF. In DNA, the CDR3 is TGTGCCAGCAGTTCCGGGCGGAGCTCCTATAATTCACCCCTCCACTTT.

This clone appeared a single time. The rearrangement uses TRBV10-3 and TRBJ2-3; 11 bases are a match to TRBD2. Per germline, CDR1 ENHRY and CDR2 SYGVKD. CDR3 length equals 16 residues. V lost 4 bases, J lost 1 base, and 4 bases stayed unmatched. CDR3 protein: CAISGTSGRGTDTQYF. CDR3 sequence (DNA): TGTGCCATCAGTGGTACTAGCGGGAGAGGCACAGATACGCAGTATTTT.

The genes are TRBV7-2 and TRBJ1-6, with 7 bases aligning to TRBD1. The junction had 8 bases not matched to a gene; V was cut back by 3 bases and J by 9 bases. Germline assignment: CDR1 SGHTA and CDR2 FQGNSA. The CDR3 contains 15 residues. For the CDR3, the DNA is TGTGCCAGCAGCTTGGACGGGACAGTGGGTTCACCCCTCCACTTT. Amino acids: CASSLDGTVGSPLHF.

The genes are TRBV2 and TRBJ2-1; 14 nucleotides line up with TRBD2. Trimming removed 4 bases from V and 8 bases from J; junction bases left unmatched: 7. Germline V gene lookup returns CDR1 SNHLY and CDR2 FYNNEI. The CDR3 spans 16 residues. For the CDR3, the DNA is TGTGCCAGCAGTGTTCAGTCGGGACTAGCGGGAGATGAGCAGTTCTTC. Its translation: CASSVQSGLAGDEQFF.

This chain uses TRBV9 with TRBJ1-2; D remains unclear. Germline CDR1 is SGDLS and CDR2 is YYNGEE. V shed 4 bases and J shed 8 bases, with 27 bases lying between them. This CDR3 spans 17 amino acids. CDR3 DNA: TGTGCCAGCAGCCCGGGATCCTCTTTTCGTAGCCGTGGGGGCTACACCTTC. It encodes CASSPGSSFRSRGGYTF.

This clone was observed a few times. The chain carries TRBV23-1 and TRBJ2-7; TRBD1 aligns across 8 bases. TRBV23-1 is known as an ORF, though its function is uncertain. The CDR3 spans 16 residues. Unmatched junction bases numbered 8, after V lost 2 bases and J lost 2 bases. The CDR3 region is CASSQRCRGHTYEQYF. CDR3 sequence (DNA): TGCGCCAGCAGTCAACGTTGCAGGGGGCACACCTACGAGCAGTACTTC.

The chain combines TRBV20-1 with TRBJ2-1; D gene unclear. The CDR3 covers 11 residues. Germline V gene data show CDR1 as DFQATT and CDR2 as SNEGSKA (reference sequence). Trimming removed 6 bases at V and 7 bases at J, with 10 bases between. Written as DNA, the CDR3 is TGCAGTGCCATAGCCCCAAATGAGCAGTTCTTC. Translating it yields CSAIAPNEQFF.

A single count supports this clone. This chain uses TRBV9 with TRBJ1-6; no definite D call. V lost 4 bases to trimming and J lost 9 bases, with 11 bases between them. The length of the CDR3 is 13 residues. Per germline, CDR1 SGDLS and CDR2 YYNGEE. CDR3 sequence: CASSRSWSSPLHF. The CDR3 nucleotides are TGTGCCAGCAGCCGGTCCTGGAGTTCACCCCTCCACTTT.

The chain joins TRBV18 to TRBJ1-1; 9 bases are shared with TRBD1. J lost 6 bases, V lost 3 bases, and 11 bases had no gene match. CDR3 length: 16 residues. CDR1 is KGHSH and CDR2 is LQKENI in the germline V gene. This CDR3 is CASSPLSLGTGPEAFF. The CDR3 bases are TGTGCCAGCTCACCCCTTAGTTTAGGGACAGGGCCTGAAGCTTTCTTT.